This TCR beta chain originates from a study of blood T cells in healthy people across ages. Individuals who donated were healthy Caucasians from Russia aged 6 to 90. Each individual donor underwent a draw of ten milliliters of peripheral blood. Findings and limits, study-wide: The fall in TCR beta diversity per million T cells was roughly linear with age.

V was cut by 1 base and J by 4 bases, with 14 bases left in between. The germline V gene has CDR1 KGHDR and CDR2 SFDVKD. The CDR3 is made up of 16 amino acids. Alongside a J-beta primer mix, a sample-barcoded 5' primer served in a second PCR lasting 7 to 11 cycles. Via MiXCR, TCRdb re-called the 5' RACE reads, giving one row per CDR3 protein. This sample carries 450,000 to 700,000 distinct CDR3 sequences, 25% to 30% of them seen once, and the ten largest clones take roughly 20%. Concerning this clonotype itself: Its target is unknown.

V and J are TRBV24-1 and TRBJ2-3; no definite D call. The sequence came from a woman aged 70 to 79 in good health. The sample consisted of blood. CDR3 residues: CATSDFLSSGSDTQYF. DNA of the CDR3: TGTGCCACCAGTGATTTCCTATCGTCGGGCTCAGATACGCAGTATTTT.